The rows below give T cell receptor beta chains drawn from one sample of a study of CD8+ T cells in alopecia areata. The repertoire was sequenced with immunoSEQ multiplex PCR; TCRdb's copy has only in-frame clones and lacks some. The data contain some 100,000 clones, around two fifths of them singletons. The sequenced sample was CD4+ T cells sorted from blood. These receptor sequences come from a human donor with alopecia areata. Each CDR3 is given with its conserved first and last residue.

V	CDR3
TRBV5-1	CASSLAGSGAYNEQFF
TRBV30	CAWSVLRRSIYNEQFF
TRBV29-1	CSVAGTPNEKLFF
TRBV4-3	CASSQDRHGGGPLTDTQYF
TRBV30	CAWQGLNSGNTIYF
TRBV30	CAWSVQDLPLNEQFF
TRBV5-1	CASSLELIRADTQYF
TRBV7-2	CASSSGPLSYEQYF
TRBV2	CASLVEAEQYF
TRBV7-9	CASSLRWDTEAFF
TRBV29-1	CSVGEGGIDTDTQYF
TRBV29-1	CSGGRGDGEQYF
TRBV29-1	CSVRTGAFQETQYF
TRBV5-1	CASSYLDTQYF
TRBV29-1	CSVAQGGNQPQHF
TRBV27	CASSYRGYNYGYTF
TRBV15	CATSRDATDGEQYF
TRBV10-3	CAISTFERNNEQFF
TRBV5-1	CASSLLSMGLEQYF
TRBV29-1	CSAFAAAGTEAFF
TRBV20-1	CSARLGREQFF
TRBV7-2	CASSPLVDTQYF
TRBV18	CASSPLGQEGETQYF
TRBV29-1	CSGTRGLGEQYF
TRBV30	CAWSRGSSRLAKNIQYF
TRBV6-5	CATQVTGGLEQFF
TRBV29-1	CSVEDLLQYF
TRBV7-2	CASSLGTASSYEQYF
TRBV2	CASSEWGSGSGTQYF
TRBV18	CATSRGASTDTQYF
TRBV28	CASKIAGGPYTGELFF
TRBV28	CASSPPVGGYTF
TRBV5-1	CATPRDRDKDSNQPQHF
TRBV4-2	CASSQESAGANVLTF
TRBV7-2	CASSLGSGGLYGYTF
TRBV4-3	CASSQDAIEDVSYGYTF
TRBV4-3	CASSLSRDKAYEQYF
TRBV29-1	CSVVGRSTDTQYF
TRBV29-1	CSVRRGNTIYF
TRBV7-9	CASSLRGASSTDTQYF
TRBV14	CASSQDWTSGEQFF
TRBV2	CASTPKRSRDTYEQYF
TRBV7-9	CASSLAGRVTQYF
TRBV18	CASSPPGETQYF